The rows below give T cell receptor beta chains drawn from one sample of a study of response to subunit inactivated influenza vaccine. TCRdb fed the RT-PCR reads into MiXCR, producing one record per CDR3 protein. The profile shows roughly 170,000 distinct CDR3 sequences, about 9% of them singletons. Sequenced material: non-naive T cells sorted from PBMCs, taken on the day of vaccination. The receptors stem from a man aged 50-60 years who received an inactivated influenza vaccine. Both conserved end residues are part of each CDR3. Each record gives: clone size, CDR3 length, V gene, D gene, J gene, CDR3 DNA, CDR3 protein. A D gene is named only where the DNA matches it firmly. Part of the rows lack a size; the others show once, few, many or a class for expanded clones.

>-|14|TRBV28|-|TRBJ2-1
TGTGCCAGCAGCGATGGGCGGGATTACAATGAGCAGTTCTTC
CASSDGRDYNEQFF
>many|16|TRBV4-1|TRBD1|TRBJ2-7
TGCGCCAGCAGCCAAGGTTTCGCAGGGGGTCTAAGAGAGCAGTACTTC
CASSQGFAGGLREQYF
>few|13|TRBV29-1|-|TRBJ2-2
TGCAGCGCCACCGTCGAGAACACCGGGGAGCTGTTTTTT
CSATVENTGELFF
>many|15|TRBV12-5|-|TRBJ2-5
TGTGCTAGTGGTTCGGGGAAGACGCATGGGGAGACCCAGTACTTC
CASGSGKTHGETQYF
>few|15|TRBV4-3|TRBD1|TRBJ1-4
TGCGCCAGCAGCCCCTTTGGGACAGGGGTTGAAAAACTGTTTTTT
CASSPFGTGVEKLFF
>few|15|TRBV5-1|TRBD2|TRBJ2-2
TGCGCCAGCAGCTTGGCAGCGGGACACACCGGGGAGCTGTTTTTT
CASSLAAGHTGELFF
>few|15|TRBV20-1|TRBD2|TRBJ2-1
TGCAGTGCTAGAGGGGCTAGCGGGAACCGCAATGAGCAGTTCTTC
CSARGASGNRNEQFF
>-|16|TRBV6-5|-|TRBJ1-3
TGTGCCAGCAGTTACTCGTTCTCGGGTAGTGGAAACACCATATATTTT
CASSYSFSGSGNTIYF
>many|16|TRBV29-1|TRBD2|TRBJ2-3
TGCAGCGTTTTTACCGAACTAGCGCATAGCACAGATACGCAGTATTTT
CSVFTELAHSTDTQYF
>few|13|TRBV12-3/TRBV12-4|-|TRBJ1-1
TGTGCCAGCAGTTCACAGAGGGGTACTGAAGCTTTCTTT
CASSSQRGTEAFF
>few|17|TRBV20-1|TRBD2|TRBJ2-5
TGCAGTGCCCCCGGCCCCGTGACTAGCGGAAGCCAAGAGACCCAGTACTTC
CSAPGPVTSGSQETQYF
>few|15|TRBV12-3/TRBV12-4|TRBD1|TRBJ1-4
TGTGCCAGCAGTTTAAGTTCAGGGGGAGGTGAAAAACTGTTTTTT
CASSLSSGGGEKLFF
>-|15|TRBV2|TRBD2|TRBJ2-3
TGTGCCAGCAGGACCGGGACTAGCAACACAGATACGCAGTATTTT
CASRTGTSNTDTQYF
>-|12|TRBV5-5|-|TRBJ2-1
TGTGCCAGCAGCTTGAGAGGGGAATCGGGCAACTTC
CASSLRGESGNF
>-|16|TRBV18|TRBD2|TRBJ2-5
TGTGCCAGCTCACCACGAATAGCGGGAGTGGAAGAGACCCAGTACTTC
CASSPRIAGVEETQYF
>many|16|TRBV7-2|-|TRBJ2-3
TGTGCCAGCAGCTTAGTCCGCGGAGGACTCACAGATACGCAGTATTTT
CASSLVRGGLTDTQYF
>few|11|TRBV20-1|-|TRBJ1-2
TGCAGTGCCCCAGCGAGGTATGGCTACACCTTC
CSAPARYGYTF
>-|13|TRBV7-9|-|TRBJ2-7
TGTGCCAGCAGCCCCACCAGACCAGACGAGCAGTACTTC
CASSPTRPDEQYF
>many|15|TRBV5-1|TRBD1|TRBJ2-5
TGCGCCAGCAGCCCTGGACAGGGAGGCAGAGAGACCCAGTACTTC
CASSPGQGGRETQYF
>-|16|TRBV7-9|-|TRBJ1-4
TGTGCCAGCAGCAATGAAGGGGCACCGGCTAGGGTGGAACTGTTTTTT
CASSNEGAPARVELFF
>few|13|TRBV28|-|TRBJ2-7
TGTGCCAGCAGTTCCCCCGGCCCCGACGAGCAGTACTTC
CASSSPGPDEQYF
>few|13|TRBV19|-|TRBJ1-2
TGTGCCACCAATTTGCCGTCTGGCTATGGCTACACCTTC
CATNLPSGYGYTF